This T cell receptor (beta chain) was obtained from a study of T-cell reconstitution after alpha-beta-depleted transplantation in children. The library targeted TCRbeta and was prepared with unique molecular identifiers. Each CDR3 protein is one row after TCRdb ran MiXCR on the PCR reads. The sample holds fewer than 1 million distinct CDR3 sequences, under 20% seen once. V lost 8 bases and J lost 1, with 17 bases in between. The length of the CDR3 is 15 residues. This clonotype was recorded many times. V usage is TRBV12-3 or TRBV12-4 and J usage is TRBJ1-1, with D possibly being TRBD1 (6 bases). The sample was PBMCs, mostly from graft donor cells, taken 360 days after TCRalphabeta/CD19-depleted stem cell transplant. This clonotype originated in a male patient aged 5 to 17 who had a stem cell transplant for acute lymphoblastic leukemia, so the T cells may come from the graft donor. The CDR3 region has the DNA TGTGCCAGCGCGAGGGGGAACGGAGCGAACACTGAAGCTTTCTTT. This codes for CASARGNGANTEAFF.